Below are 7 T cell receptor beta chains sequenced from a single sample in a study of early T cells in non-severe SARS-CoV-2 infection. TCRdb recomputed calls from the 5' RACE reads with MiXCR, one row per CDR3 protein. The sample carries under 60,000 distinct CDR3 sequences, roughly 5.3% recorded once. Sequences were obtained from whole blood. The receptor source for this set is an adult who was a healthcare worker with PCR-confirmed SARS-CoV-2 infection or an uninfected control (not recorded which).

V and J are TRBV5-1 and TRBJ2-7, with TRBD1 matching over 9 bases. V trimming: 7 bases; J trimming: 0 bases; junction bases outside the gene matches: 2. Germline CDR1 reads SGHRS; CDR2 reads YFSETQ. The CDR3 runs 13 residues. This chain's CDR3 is CASATGGSYEQYF. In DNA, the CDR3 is TGCGCCAGCGCGACAGGGGGCTCCTACGAGCAGTACTTC.

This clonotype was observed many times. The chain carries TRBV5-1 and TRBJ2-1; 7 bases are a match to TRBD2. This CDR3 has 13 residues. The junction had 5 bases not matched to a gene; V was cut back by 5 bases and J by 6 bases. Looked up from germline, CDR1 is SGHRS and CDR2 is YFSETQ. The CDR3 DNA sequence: TGCGCCAGCAGTGGGACTACCCTCAATGAGCAGTTCTTC. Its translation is CASSGTTLNEQFF.

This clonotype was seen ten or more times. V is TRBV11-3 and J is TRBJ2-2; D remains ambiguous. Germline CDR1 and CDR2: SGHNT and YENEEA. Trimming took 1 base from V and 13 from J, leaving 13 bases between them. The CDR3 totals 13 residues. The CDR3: CASSLGWQAGLFF. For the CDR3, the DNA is TGTGCCAGCAGCTTAGGATGGCAGGCAGGGCTGTTTTTT.

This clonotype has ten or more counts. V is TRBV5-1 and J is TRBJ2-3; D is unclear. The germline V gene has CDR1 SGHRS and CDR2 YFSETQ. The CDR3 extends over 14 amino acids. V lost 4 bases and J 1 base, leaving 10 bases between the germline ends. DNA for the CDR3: TGCGCCAGCAGCCGCCAGGACGGCACAGATACGCAGTATTTT. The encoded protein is CASSRQDGTDTQYF.

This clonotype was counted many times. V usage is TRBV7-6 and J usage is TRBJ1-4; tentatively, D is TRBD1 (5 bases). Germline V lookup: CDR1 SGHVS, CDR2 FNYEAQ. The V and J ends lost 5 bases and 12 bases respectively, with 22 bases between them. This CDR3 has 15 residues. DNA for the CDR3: TGTGCCAGCAGCCAGAGTTCGGGCGGGACTATGGAACTGTTTTTT. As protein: CASSQSSGGTMELFF. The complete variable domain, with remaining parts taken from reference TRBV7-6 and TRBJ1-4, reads GAGVSQSPRYKVTKRGQDVALRCDPISGHVSLYWYRQALGQGPEFLTYFNYEAQQDKSGLPNDRFSAERPEGSISTLTIQRTEQRDSAMYRCASSQSSGGTMELFFGSGTQLSVL.

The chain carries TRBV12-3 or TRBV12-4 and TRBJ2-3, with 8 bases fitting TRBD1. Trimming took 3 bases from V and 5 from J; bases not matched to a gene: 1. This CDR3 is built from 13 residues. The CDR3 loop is CASSFGTGDTQYF. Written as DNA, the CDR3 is TGTGCCAGCAGTTTCGGGACAGGAGATACGCAGTATTTT.

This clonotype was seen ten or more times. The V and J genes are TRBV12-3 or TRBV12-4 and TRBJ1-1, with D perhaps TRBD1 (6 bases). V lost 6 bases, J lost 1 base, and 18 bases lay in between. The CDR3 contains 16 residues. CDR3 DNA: TGTGCCAGCAGGATCCTACACAGGGATGGGAACACTGAAGCTTTCTTT. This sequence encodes CASRILHRDGNTEAFF.